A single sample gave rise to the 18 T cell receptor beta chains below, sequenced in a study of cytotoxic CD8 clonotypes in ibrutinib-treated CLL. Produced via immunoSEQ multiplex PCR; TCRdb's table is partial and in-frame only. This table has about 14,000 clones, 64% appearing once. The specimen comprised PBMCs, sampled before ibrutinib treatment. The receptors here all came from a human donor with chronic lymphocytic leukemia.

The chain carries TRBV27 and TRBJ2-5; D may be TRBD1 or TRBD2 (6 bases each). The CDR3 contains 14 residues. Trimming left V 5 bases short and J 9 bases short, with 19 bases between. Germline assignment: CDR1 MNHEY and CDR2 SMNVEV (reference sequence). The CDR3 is CASSPLMGGGSQYF. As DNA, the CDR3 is TGTGCCAGCAGTCCCCTAATGGGGGGCGGGTCCCAGTACTTC.

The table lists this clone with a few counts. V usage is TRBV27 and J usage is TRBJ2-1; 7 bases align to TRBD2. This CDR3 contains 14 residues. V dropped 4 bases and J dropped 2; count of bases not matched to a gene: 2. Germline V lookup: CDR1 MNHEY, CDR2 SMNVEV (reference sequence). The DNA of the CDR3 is TGTGCCAGCAGTTCAAGCGGGGCCTACAATGAGCAGTTCTTC. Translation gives CASSSSGAYNEQFF.

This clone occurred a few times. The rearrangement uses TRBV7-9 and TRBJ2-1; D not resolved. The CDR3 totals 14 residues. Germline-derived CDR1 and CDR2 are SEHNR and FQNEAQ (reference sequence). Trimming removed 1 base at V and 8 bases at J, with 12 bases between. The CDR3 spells CASSLGRYVDEQFF. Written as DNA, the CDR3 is TGTGCCAGCAGCTTAGGTCGGTACGTCGATGAGCAGTTCTTC. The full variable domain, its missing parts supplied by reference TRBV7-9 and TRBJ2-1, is DTGVSQNPRHKITKRGQNVTFRCDPISEHNRLYWYRQTLGQGPEFLTYFQNEAQLEKSRLLSDRFSAERPKGSFSTLEIQRTEQGDSAMYLCASSLGRYVDEQFFGPGTRLTVL.

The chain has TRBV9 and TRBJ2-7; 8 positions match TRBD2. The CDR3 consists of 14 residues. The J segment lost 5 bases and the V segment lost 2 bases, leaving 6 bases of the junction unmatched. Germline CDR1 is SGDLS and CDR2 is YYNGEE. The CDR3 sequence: CASSVSLAGNEQYF. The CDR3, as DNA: TGTGCCAGCAGCGTTTCATTAGCGGGGAACGAGCAGTACTTC.

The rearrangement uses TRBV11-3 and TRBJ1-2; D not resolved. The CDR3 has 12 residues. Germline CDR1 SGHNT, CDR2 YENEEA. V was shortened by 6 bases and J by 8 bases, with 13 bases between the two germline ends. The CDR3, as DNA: TGTGCCAGCAGTCCACCCCAAGGAGGCTACACCTTC. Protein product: CASSPPQGGYTF. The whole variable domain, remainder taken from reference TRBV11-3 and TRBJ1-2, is EAGVVQSPRYKIIEKKQPVAFWCNPISGHNTLYWYLQNLGQGPELLIRYENEEAVDDSQLPKDRFSAERLKGVDSTLKIQPAELGDSAVYLCASSPPQGGYTFGSGTRLTVV.

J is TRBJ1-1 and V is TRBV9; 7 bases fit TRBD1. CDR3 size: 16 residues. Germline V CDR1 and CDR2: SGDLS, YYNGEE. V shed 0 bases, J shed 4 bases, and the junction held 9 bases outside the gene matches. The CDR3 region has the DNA TGTGCCAGCAGCGTAGTAAGACAGGGAAGAGGCACTGAAGCTTTCTTT. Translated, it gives CASSVVRQGRGTEAFF.

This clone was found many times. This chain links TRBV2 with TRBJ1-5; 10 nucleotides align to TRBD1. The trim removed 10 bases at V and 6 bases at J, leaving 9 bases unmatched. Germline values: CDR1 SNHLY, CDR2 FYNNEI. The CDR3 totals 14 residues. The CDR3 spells CATRQGAVGQPQHF. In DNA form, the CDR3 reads TGTGCCACCCGACAGGGGGCGGTTGGTCAGCCCCAGCATTTT.

The DNA of the CDR3 is TGTGCCAGCAGTTCCGGGTCGTATTCGGCTTTCTTT. This translates into CASSSGSYSAFF. V gene TRBV27 combines with J gene TRBJ1-1; no reliable D call. Germline V gives CDR1 MNHEY, CDR2 SMNVEV (reference sequence). V shed 4 bases and J shed 11 bases, with 14 bases lying between them. This CDR3 region has 12 residues.

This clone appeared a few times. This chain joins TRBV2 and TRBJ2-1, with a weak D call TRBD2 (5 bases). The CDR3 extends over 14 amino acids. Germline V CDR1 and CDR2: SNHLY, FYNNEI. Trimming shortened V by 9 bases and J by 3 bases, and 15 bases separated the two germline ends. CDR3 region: CARKQRSFYNEQFF. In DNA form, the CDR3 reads TGTGCCAGGAAACAGCGGAGCTTCTACAATGAGCAGTTCTTC.

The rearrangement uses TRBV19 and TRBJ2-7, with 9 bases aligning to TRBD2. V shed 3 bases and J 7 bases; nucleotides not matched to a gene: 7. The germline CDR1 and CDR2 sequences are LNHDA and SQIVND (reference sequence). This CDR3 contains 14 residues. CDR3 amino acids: CASSMGSGGFEQYF. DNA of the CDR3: TGTGCCAGTAGTATGGGTAGCGGGGGCTTTGAGCAGTACTTC.

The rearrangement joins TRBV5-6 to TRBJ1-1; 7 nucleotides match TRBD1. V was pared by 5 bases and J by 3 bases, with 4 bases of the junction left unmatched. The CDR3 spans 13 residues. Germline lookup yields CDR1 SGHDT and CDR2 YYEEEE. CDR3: CASRARGDTEAFF. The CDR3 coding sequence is TGTGCCAGCAGAGCCAGGGGGGACACTGAAGCTTTCTTT.

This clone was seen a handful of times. The CDR3 DNA sequence: TGTGCCAGCAGCTTGGGGACCGCTGGAAACACCATATATTTT. Protein sequence: CASSLGTAGNTIYF. The V gene is TRBV5-4, the J gene TRBJ1-3, with D unresolved. The CDR3 is made up of 14 amino acids. Deletions cut 0 bases from V and 2 bases from J, with 6 bases between. The germline V gene encodes CDR1 SGHNT and CDR2 YYREEE (reference sequence).

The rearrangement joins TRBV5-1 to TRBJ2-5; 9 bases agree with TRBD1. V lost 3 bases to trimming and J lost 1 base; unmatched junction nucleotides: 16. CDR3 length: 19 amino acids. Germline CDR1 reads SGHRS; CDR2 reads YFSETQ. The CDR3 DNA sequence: TGCGCCAGCAGCTCCCAAATGAGGTCCACAGGGGGCCCCCAAGAGACCCAGTACTTC. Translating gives CASSSQMRSTGGPQETQYF.

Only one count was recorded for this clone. In nucleotides, the CDR3 is TGTGCCAGCTCCGACAGGGTTCGCTCCTACAATGAGCAGTTCTTC. Translated, it gives CASSDRVRSYNEQFF. The chain couples TRBV18 to TRBJ2-1; 7 nucleotides line up with TRBD1. Germline V gene data show CDR1 as KGHSH and CDR2 as LQKENI. The J segment lost 0 bases and the V segment lost 6 bases, leaving 5 bases of the junction unmatched. The CDR3 has 15 amino acids.

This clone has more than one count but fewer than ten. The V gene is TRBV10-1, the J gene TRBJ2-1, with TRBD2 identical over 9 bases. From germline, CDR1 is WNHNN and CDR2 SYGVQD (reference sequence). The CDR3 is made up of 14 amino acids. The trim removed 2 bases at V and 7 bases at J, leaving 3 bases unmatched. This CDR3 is CASSEQRGVNEQFF. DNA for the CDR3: TGCGCCAGCAGTGAGCAGCGGGGGGTAAATGAGCAGTTCTTC.

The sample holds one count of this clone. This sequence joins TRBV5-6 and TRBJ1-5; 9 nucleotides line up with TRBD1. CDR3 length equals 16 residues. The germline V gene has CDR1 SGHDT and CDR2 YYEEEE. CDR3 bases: TGTGCTCGTGGTGGGACAGGGCATATTGGCAATCAGCCCCAGCATTTT. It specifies CARGGTGHIGNQPQHF.

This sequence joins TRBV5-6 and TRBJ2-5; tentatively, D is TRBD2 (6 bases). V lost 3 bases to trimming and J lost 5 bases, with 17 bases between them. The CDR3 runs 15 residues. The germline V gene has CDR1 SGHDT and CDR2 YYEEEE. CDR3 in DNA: TGTGCCAGCAGCTCGGACTACATTTCGGGGGAGACCCAGTACTTC. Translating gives CASSSDYISGETQYF.

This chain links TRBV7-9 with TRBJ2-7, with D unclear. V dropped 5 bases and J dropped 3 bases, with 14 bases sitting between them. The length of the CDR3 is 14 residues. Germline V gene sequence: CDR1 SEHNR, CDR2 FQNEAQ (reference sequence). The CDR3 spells CASSTSWSSYEQYF. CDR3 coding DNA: TGTGCCAGCAGCACGTCGTGGTCAAGCTACGAGCAGTACTTC.